This is a list of T cell receptor beta chains from one sample in a study of T cell repertoires in cytomegalovirus infection. Each CDR3 protein gets one entry after TCRdb re-called the reads with MiXCR. The sample records over 120,000 distinct CDR3 sequences, roughly 32% being singletons. Their target antigens are unknown. Specimen: CD8+ T cells from cultured PBMCs, collected from culture after CMV antigen stimulation. The receptor source for this set is a human donor in good health (CMV status not recorded). Some clones in this sample may be carry-over from other donors' samples. The CDR3 runs from the conserved cysteine through the conserved F or W. A D gene is named only where the DNA matches it firmly. Only part of the rows carry a size: once, few, many, or a class if the clone is expanded.

d_call | clone_size | j_call | cdr3_length | v_call | cdr3_nt | cdr3_aa
NA | many | TRBJ1-1 | 15 | TRBV7-8 | TGTGCCAGCAGCTTAAGTTGGGGGCAGGATTTGGTTGCTTTCTTT | CASSLSWGQDLVAFF
NA | few | TRBJ2-1 | 14 | TRBV12-3/TRBV12-4 | TGTGCCAGCAGTTTATCAGCGAGCTACAATGAGCAGTTCTTC | CASSLSASYNEQFF
NA | few | TRBJ2-4 | 16 | TRBV6-6 | TGTGCCACTTTCTCCGGGGGGCTACTGAGTGGAAACATTCAGTACTTC | CATFSGGLLSGNIQYF
NA | NA | TRBJ1-2 | 14 | TRBV27 | TGTGCCAGCAGTTTATCCTCAGGGGACTATGGCTACACCTTC | CASSLSSGDYGYTF
TRBD2 | NA | TRBJ2-3 | 21 | TRBV12-3/TRBV12-4 | TGTGCCAGCAGTTCCCCCCCTATGGCTAGCGGGGGCCCCGGGCTACTCCCATCGCAGTATTTT | CASSSPPMASGGPGLLPSQYF
TRBD1 | NA | TRBJ2-1 | 15 | TRBV19 | TGTGCCAGTAGTACACAGGGGGCCGCGGGGAATGAGCAGTTCTTC | CASSTQGAAGNEQFF
NA | many | TRBJ2-7 | 14 | TRBV28 | TGTGCCAGCAAGAGTCCATCTAGGGTCTACGAGCAGTACTTC | CASKSPSRVYEQYF
TRBD2 | NA | TRBJ2-2 | 17 | TRBV11-2 | TGTGCCAGCAGCGGCAAGCTAGCGGACGTTCACACCGGGGAGCTGTTTTTT | CASSGKLADVHTGELFF
NA | NA | TRBJ2-2 | 15 | TRBV2 | TGTGCCAGCAGGGGATATGCAGCGAACACCGGGGAGCTGTTTTTT | CASRGYAANTGELFF
NA | many | TRBJ2-1 | 14 | TRBV29-1 | TGCAGCGTTCGGGAACAATCTGAGGTGGTGGAGCAGTTCTTC | CSVREQSEVVEQFF
NA | NA | TRBJ1-4 | 17 | TRBV5-1 | TGCGCCAGCAGAGCGAGAAGGGGTTGGTGGAGTGGTGAAAAACTGTTTTTT | CASRARRGWWSGEKLFF
TRBD1 | few | TRBJ2-3 | 14 | TRBV6-5 | TGTGCCAGCAGTTCCCCGGGACAGGGAGATACGCAGTATTTT | CASSSPGQGDTQYF
NA | few | TRBJ2-3 | 14 | TRBV7-8 | TGTGCCAGCAGCCCTTGGGGGGGCACAGATACGCAGTATTTT | CASSPWGGTDTQYF
NA | many | TRBJ1-4 | 14 | TRBV11-2 | TGTGCCAGCAGCTTAGGTGGTGGGCTAAGTGGGCTGTTTTTT | CASSLGGGLSGLFF